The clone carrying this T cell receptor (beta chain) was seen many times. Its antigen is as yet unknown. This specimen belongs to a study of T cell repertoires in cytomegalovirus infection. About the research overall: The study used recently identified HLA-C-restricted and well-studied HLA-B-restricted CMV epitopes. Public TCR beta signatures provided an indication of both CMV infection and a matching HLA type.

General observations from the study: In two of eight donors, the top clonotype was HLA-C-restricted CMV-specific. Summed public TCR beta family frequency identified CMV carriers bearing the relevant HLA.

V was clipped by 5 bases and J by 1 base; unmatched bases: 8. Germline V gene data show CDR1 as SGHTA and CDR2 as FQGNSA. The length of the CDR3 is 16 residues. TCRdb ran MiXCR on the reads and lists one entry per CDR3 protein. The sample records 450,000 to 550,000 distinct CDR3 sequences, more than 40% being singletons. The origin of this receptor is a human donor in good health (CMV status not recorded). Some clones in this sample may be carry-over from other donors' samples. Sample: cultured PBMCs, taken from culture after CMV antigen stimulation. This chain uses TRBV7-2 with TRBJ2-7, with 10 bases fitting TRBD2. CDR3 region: CASSVTGTSVSYEQYF. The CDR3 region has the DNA TGTGCCAGCAGCGTCACCGGGACTAGCGTATCCTACGAGCAGTACTTC.